This section outlines one T cell receptor (beta chain) sequence together with its context. The antigen is unknown. TCRdb's copy holds only in-frame clones and misses some; the assay was immunoSEQ multiplex PCR. The sample shows approximately 60,000 clones, 75% to 95% of them seen only once. The data are from a study of cytomegalovirus exposure and HLA in healthy donors. Study-wide results and caveats: It was fewer than 200 TCR beta chains that were listed as cytomegalovirus-associated. The tendency of first-cohort TCR clusters to co-occur in the roughly 120 validation repertoires was the finding of a later analysis.

The germline CDR1 and CDR2 sequences are MNHNS and SASEGT. The CDR3 is 14 residues long. The J segment lost 1 base and the V segment lost 6 bases, leaving 3 bases of the junction unmatched. This receptor was identified in a man between 18 and 29 years old in good health and CMV-seronegative. Sequencing was carried out using PBMCs. The rearrangement joins TRBV6-1 to TRBJ2-7, with 10 positions matching TRBD1. This CDR3 is CASRRTGGSYEQYF. The CDR3 region has the DNA TGTGCCAGCAGGCGGACAGGGGGATCCTACGAGCAGTACTTC.